The rows below give T cell receptor beta chains drawn from one sample of a study of blood T cell repertoires in COVID-19. Only in-frame clones appear in the TCRdb table, and some are missing; sequencing was by immunoSEQ multiplex PCR. The sample yields hundreds of thousands of clones, roughly 85% seen once. The specimen was PBMCs or T cells enriched from blood (not recorded which). The receptors originated from a woman in her thirties who had been exposed to COVID-19. CDR3s include the opening cysteine and the closing phenylalanine or tryptophan. Each record gives: J gene, clone size, V gene, D gene, CDR3 DNA, CDR3 protein. A D gene is named only where the DNA matches it firmly. The size of a clone is reported for some rows only, either as once, few or many, or as a class for expanded clones.

J gene: TRBJ2-7; clone size: many; V gene: TRBV28; D gene: TRBD1; CDR3 DNA: TGTGCCAGCATCCCAGGGGGACCCTCCTACGAGCAGTACTTC; CDR3 protein: CASIPGGPSYEQYF
J gene: TRBJ1-1; clone size: NA; V gene: TRBV19; D gene: TRBD1; CDR3 DNA: TGTGCCAGTAGTATCGCGACAGGGTTGGAAGCTTTCTTT; CDR3 protein: CASSIATGLEAFF
J gene: TRBJ2-5; clone size: NA; V gene: TRBV7-3; D gene: NA; CDR3 DNA: TGTGCCAGCAGCTCGACTGAACAAGAGACCCAGTACTTC; CDR3 protein: CASSSTEQETQYF
J gene: TRBJ1-1; clone size: NA; V gene: TRBV12-3/TRBV12-4; D gene: NA; CDR3 DNA: TGTGCCAGCATAAACGGAGGGAGTATAGCTTTCTTT; CDR3 protein: CASINGGSIAFF
J gene: TRBJ2-1; clone size: NA; V gene: TRBV29-1; D gene: TRBD2; CDR3 DNA: TGCAGCGTTGTGATGACGGGAGGCGTTAATGAGCAGTTCTTC; CDR3 protein: CSVVMTGGVNEQFF
J gene: TRBJ2-7; clone size: NA; V gene: TRBV7-2; D gene: NA; CDR3 DNA: TGTGCGACTCGGGGTGGCGGGGGCCCCCCCTACGAGCAGTACTTC; CDR3 protein: CATRGGGGPPYEQYF
J gene: TRBJ1-1; clone size: once; V gene: TRBV19; D gene: TRBD1; CDR3 DNA: TGTGCCAGTATAACTCGACAGGGTTGGCCCACTGAAGCTTTCTTT; CDR3 protein: CASITRQGWPTEAFF
J gene: TRBJ2-7; clone size: NA; V gene: TRBV18; D gene: NA; CDR3 DNA: TGTGCCAGCTCACCACGACGGGTCGCCTACGAGCAGTACTTC; CDR3 protein: CASSPRRVAYEQYF
J gene: TRBJ2-5; clone size: once; V gene: TRBV20-1; D gene: NA; CDR3 DNA: TGCAGTGCTAGTCGGGAGAAGGGGACCCAGTACTTC; CDR3 protein: CSASREKGTQYF
J gene: TRBJ2-5; clone size: once; V gene: TRBV5-1; D gene: NA; CDR3 DNA: TGCGCCAGCAGCTTAGGGTCGGACATCGAGACCCAGTACTTC; CDR3 protein: CASSLGSDIETQYF
J gene: TRBJ2-4; clone size: few; V gene: TRBV19; D gene: NA; CDR3 DNA: TGTGCCAGTAGCCGACAGACACAGGCAGTCCAGGGAGGTCCTAAAAACATTCAGTACTTC; CDR3 protein: CASSRQTQAVQGGPKNIQYF
J gene: TRBJ2-2; clone size: once; V gene: TRBV14; D gene: TRBD1; CDR3 DNA: TGTGCCAGCAGCCCGGACAGGGGACAAGCCGGGGAGCTGTTTTTT; CDR3 protein: CASSPDRGQAGELFF
J gene: TRBJ1-1; clone size: NA; V gene: TRBV4-1; D gene: NA; CDR3 DNA: TGCGCCAGCGTCACGGTCCGGGGAAGAACTGAAGCTTTCTTT; CDR3 protein: CASVTVRGRTEAFF
J gene: TRBJ1-5; clone size: NA; V gene: TRBV1; D gene: NA; CDR3 DNA: TGCACCAGCAGCCAAGATCGAATAGGGGGAAAAGACTATAGCAATCAGCCCCAGCATTTT; CDR3 protein: CTSSQDRIGGKDYSNQPQHF
J gene: TRBJ1-4; clone size: NA; V gene: TRBV27; D gene: NA; CDR3 DNA: TGTGCCAGCAGCCCTCCTCCCCGTTTCGGGGAAAATGAAAAACTGTTTTTT; CDR3 protein: CASSPPPRFGENEKLFF
J gene: TRBJ1-2; clone size: NA; V gene: TRBV27; D gene: NA; CDR3 DNA: TGTGCCAGCAGTCTTAGCCCCCCCTATGGAGGCTATGGCTACACCTTC; CDR3 protein: CASSLSPPYGGYGYTF
J gene: TRBJ1-1; clone size: once; V gene: TRBV28; D gene: NA; CDR3 DNA: TGTGCCAGCGGCAGGATTGGTGCTTTCTTT; CDR3 protein: CASGRIGAFF
J gene: TRBJ1-3; clone size: many; V gene: TRBV19; D gene: NA; CDR3 DNA: TGTGCCAGTAGCTACCACTCTGGAAACACCATATATTTT; CDR3 protein: CASSYHSGNTIYF
J gene: TRBJ2-2; clone size: NA; V gene: TRBV7-2; D gene: NA; CDR3 DNA: TGTGCCAGCAGCTTAGTAAGTCGGTCCGGGGAGCTGTTTTTT; CDR3 protein: CASSLVSRSGELFF
J gene: TRBJ1-4; clone size: NA; V gene: TRBV4-3; D gene: TRBD1; CDR3 DNA: TGCGCCAGCAGTGACCCGGGACAGGATGAAAAACTGTTTTTT; CDR3 protein: CASSDPGQDEKLFF
J gene: TRBJ2-1; clone size: NA; V gene: TRBV10-3; D gene: TRBD2; CDR3 DNA: TGTGCCATCAGTAGTTTAGGAGGACTAGCGGGAGACAATGAGCAGTTCTTC; CDR3 protein: CAISSLGGLAGDNEQFF
J gene: TRBJ1-2; clone size: NA; V gene: TRBV7-9; D gene: TRBD1; CDR3 DNA: TGTGCCAGCAGCTTAGAGACAACAGGGGTGTGGGGCTACACCTTC; CDR3 protein: CASSLETTGVWGYTF
J gene: TRBJ2-7; clone size: NA; V gene: TRBV6-6; D gene: NA; CDR3 DNA: TGTGCCAGCAGTTACTCTCGGACTTCCTCCTACGAGCAGTACTTC; CDR3 protein: CASSYSRTSSYEQYF
J gene: TRBJ1-2; clone size: NA; V gene: TRBV13; D gene: TRBD1; CDR3 DNA: TGTGCCAGCAGCTCAATTGGACAGGGTCATGGCTACACCTTC; CDR3 protein: CASSSIGQGHGYTF
J gene: TRBJ2-5; clone size: NA; V gene: TRBV14; D gene: NA; CDR3 DNA: TGTGCCAGCAGCCCTGCGGCGGGGCCCTTGTACCAAGAGACCCAGTACTTC; CDR3 protein: CASSPAAGPLYQETQYF
J gene: TRBJ1-1; clone size: NA; V gene: TRBV27; D gene: NA; CDR3 DNA: TGTGCCAGCCGGGCGGGGTTGAGGGGCACTGAAGCTTTCTTT; CDR3 protein: CASRAGLRGTEAFF
J gene: TRBJ1-4; clone size: NA; V gene: TRBV6-5; D gene: TRBD1; CDR3 DNA: TGTGCCAGCAGTTCGGACAGGGATCTCGGAAAACTGTTTTTT; CDR3 protein: CASSSDRDLGKLFF
J gene: TRBJ2-5; clone size: NA; V gene: TRBV4-3; D gene: TRBD2; CDR3 DNA: TGCGCCAGCAGCCAAGCAGGACGTACCGGGGGGCAAGAGACCCAGTACTTC; CDR3 protein: CASSQAGRTGGQETQYF
J gene: TRBJ1-5; clone size: once; V gene: TRBV3-1/TRBV3-2; D gene: TRBD1; CDR3 DNA: TGTGCCAGCAGCCCGAGACAGGGTAGCAATCAGCCCCAGCATTTT; CDR3 protein: CASSPRQGSNQPQHF
J gene: TRBJ1-5; clone size: few; V gene: TRBV30; D gene: TRBD1; CDR3 DNA: TGTGCCTGGGGTCGGACAGGTGGGAATCAGCCCCAGCATTTT; CDR3 protein: CAWGRTGGNQPQHF
J gene: TRBJ1-5; clone size: NA; V gene: TRBV7-3; D gene: TRBD1; CDR3 DNA: TGTGCCAGCAGGCTTGGGTTCGACAGGGGGTCCAACAATCAGCCCCAGCATTTT; CDR3 protein: CASRLGFDRGSNNQPQHF
J gene: TRBJ2-1; clone size: once; V gene: TRBV15; D gene: TRBD2; CDR3 DNA: TGTGCCACCAGCGGTCTAGCGGCTTCCTACAATGAGCAGTTCTTC; CDR3 protein: CATSGLAASYNEQFF
J gene: TRBJ2-5; clone size: NA; V gene: TRBV5-4; D gene: TRBD1; CDR3 DNA: TGTGCCAGCAGCGGGGGGGGACAGGGGCGAGAGACCCAGTACTTC; CDR3 protein: CASSGGGQGRETQYF
J gene: TRBJ2-1; clone size: NA; V gene: TRBV12-5; D gene: TRBD2; CDR3 DNA: TGTGCTAGTGGTTTGGTTCTGGGACTAGCGGGAGGGCCGACCTACAATGAGCAGTTCTTC; CDR3 protein: CASGLVLGLAGGPTYNEQFF
J gene: TRBJ1-6; clone size: NA; V gene: TRBV19; D gene: TRBD1; CDR3 DNA: TGTGCCAGTAGTATTGGGGACAGGGGCTTTTCACCCCTCCACTTT; CDR3 protein: CASSIGDRGFSPLHF
J gene: TRBJ2-2; clone size: NA; V gene: TRBV19; D gene: NA; CDR3 DNA: TGTGCCAGTAGTATCAAGGGGCCCACCGCCACCGGGGAGCTGTTTTTT; CDR3 protein: CASSIKGPTATGELFF
J gene: TRBJ1-4; clone size: once; V gene: TRBV19; D gene: TRBD1; CDR3 DNA: TGTGCCAGTAGTTTAATACAGGGGATCGAGGAAAAACTGTTTTTT; CDR3 protein: CASSLIQGIEEKLFF
J gene: TRBJ1-5; clone size: NA; V gene: TRBV19; D gene: TRBD1; CDR3 DNA: TGTGCCACCGAGGGGGCAGACTATAGCAATCAGCCCCAGCATTTT; CDR3 protein: CATEGADYSNQPQHF
J gene: TRBJ1-6; clone size: NA; V gene: TRBV30; D gene: NA; CDR3 DNA: TGTGCCTGGAGTTCAGGGGCCCTTTATAATTCACCCCTCCACTTT; CDR3 protein: CAWSSGALYNSPLHF